Listed below are T cell receptor beta chains from one sample, sequenced in a study of blood T cell repertoires in COVID-19. The data were produced by immunoSEQ multiplex PCR, yet TCRdb's version contains in-frame clones alone and is incomplete. This sample has more than 95,000 clones, with about 87% found just once. Sequencing was carried out using peripheral blood. The receptor source for this set is a human donor in a cohort sampled during active or convalescent COVID-19. Both conserved end residues are trimmed from each CDR3. Fields, in order: J gene, V gene, CDR3 protein.

J: TRBJ1-4
V: TRBV24-1
CDR3: ATSDDRGRVCEKLF

J: TRBJ1-4
V: TRBV4-2
CDR3: ASSQQEVRATNEKLF

J: TRBJ2-7
V: TRBV11-2
CDR3: ASSLNRGRPYEQY

J: TRBJ2-1
V: TRBV5-1
CDR3: ASSLETTGNANEQF

J: TRBJ1-5
V: TRBV6-5
CDR3: ASRLYRDQPQH

J: TRBJ2-5
V: TRBV5-1
CDR3: ASIQGQGEETQY

J: TRBJ2-7
V: TRBV9
CDR3: ASSVVGGLEEQY

J: TRBJ2-3
V: TRBV5-1
CDR3: ASSLQGYTDTQY

J: TRBJ2-3
V: TRBV9
CDR3: ASSFGTSGGAMADTQY

J: TRBJ1-6
V: TRBV5-1
CDR3: ASSPRDPRSTSYNSPLH

J: TRBJ2-7
V: TRBV1
CDR3: TSSQDQASGEAGSYEQY

J: TRBJ2-7
V: TRBV5-1
CDR3: ASSLGQGSGEQY

J: TRBJ2-5
V: TRBV3-1/TRBV3-2
CDR3: ASSQSGGTWETQY

J: TRBJ1-3
V: TRBV7-2
CDR3: ASSLTGGISGNTIY

J: TRBJ2-7
V: TRBV19
CDR3: ASSRGQGASYEQY

J: TRBJ2-1
V: TRBV7-8
CDR3: ASSLARFRVAYNEQF

J: TRBJ1-1
V: TRBV19
CDR3: ASSGIGNTEAF

J: TRBJ2-2
V: TRBV11-3
CDR3: ASSLRLADTGELF

J: TRBJ2-7
V: TRBV18
CDR3: ASSPGQEPYEQY

J: TRBJ1-1
V: TRBV15
CDR3: ATSRAGGTEAF

J: TRBJ1-1
V: TRBV27
CDR3: ASSPRTGNTEAF

J: TRBJ2-5
V: TRBV11-2
CDR3: ASSFQLGTPPETQY

J: TRBJ2-1
V: TRBV6-6
CDR3: ASSFFSYNEQF

J: TRBJ2-3
V: TRBV7-3
CDR3: ASSLGPRTSGGASDTQY

J: TRBJ2-1
V: TRBV3-1/TRBV3-2
CDR3: ASSPLSGGQF

J: TRBJ2-2
V: TRBV6-5
CDR3: ASIPTGKGTGELF

J: TRBJ2-5
V: TRBV5-6
CDR3: ASSLTGEKTQY

J: TRBJ1-5
V: TRBV7-9
CDR3: ASSLGGLSNQPQH

J: TRBJ2-2
V: TRBV6-6
CDR3: ASSLSLTGELF

J: TRBJ2-7
V: TRBV13
CDR3: ASSTLAGGKYEQY

J: TRBJ1-2
V: TRBV6-1
CDR3: ASSEGASYT

J: TRBJ1-6
V: TRBV27
CDR3: ASAGPLRVGNSPLH

J: TRBJ2-1
V: TRBV4-1
CDR3: ASSHRWIRLSYNEQF

J: TRBJ1-3
V: TRBV2
CDR3: ASSEIRSRNTIY

J: TRBJ2-7
V: TRBV11-2
CDR3: ASSSQGIGYEQY

J: TRBJ2-2
V: TRBV24-1
CDR3: ATLGQGGELF

J: TRBJ1-2
V: TRBV7-9
CDR3: ASSMDSYGYT

J: TRBJ1-1
V: TRBV28
CDR3: ASSFLGMGENTEAF

J: TRBJ2-2
V: TRBV7-9
CDR3: ASRIGTTASSVNTGELF

J: TRBJ2-1
V: TRBV5-5
CDR3: ASSLIRGDEQF

J: TRBJ1-2
V: TRBV28
CDR3: ASSLSGRQGHGYT

J: TRBJ2-3
V: TRBV7-9
CDR3: ASSSGTGDADTQY

J: TRBJ1-6
V: TRBV6-1
CDR3: ASSESLAQPLH

J: TRBJ2-7
V: TRBV4-3
CDR3: ASSQELGQGREQY

J: TRBJ2-1
V: TRBV5-1
CDR3: ASSFGLAGYNEQF

J: TRBJ2-2
V: TRBV14
CDR3: ASSRWGEGGELF

J: TRBJ1-3
V: TRBV6-1
CDR3: ASSESQAGNTIY

J: TRBJ2-2
V: TRBV27
CDR3: ASSLRGANTGELF

J: TRBJ1-3
V: TRBV15
CDR3: ATSRGNDRSGNTIY

J: TRBJ1-6
V: TRBV7-9
CDR3: ASSHSDLTTGNSPLH